The clone carrying this T cell receptor beta chain was observed many times. TCRdb re-called the 5' RACE reads through MiXCR, storing one row per CDR3 protein. The table includes about 35,000 distinct CDR3 sequences, over 5% detected once. The data originate from a study of early T cells in non-severe SARS-CoV-2 infection. The CDR3 consists of 16 residues. Per germline, CDR1 SNHLY and CDR2 FYNNEI. Germline trimming cut 3 bases from V and 6 bases from J; bases unmatched to any gene: 8. The specimen was whole blood. The clonotype originates from an adult who was a healthcare worker with PCR-confirmed SARS-CoV-2 infection or an uninfected control (not recorded which). V usage is TRBV2 and J usage is TRBJ2-3; 11 bases are a match to TRBD2. CDR3 region: CASSDGLAGGVDTQYF. The CDR3 coding sequence is TGTGCCAGCAGTGATGGCCTAGCGGGGGGAGTCGATACGCAGTATTTT.